This TCR beta chain is from a study of blood T cell repertoires in COVID-19 (dated by TCRdb to 2020 to 2021). At the level of the whole study: Samples from collaborators originated in the United States, Italy and Spain and spanned both the acute and convalescent phases of COVID-19. The material from the prospective study consisted of cDNA or gDNA derived from T cells, B-cell-depleted T cells, or PBMCs. Subjects who had been exposed to COVID-19, were actively infected with it, or had recovered from it provided the deeply sampled blood TCRbeta repertoires that made up the dataset. The repertoires were released in a freely available public database intended as a resource for research on the immune response to SARS-CoV-2. Samples came from the ongoing ImmuneRACE study (first 160 participants) plus 1,254 subjects from 6 global collaborators. The sample metadata nearly always contained a de-identified subject ID, COVID-19 status, age in years and sex. HLA class I and class II types, where available, came from metadata supplied by the sample provider rather than from assay-based typing.

The immunoSEQ Assay, a bias-controlled multiplex PCR, was used to amplify TCRbeta CDR3 regions from genomic DNA. For the original study's pipeline: The number of nucleated cells in each sample was estimated by amplification of reference gene primers within the assay. Sequence reads were collapsed and filtered to measure the absolute abundance of every unique TCRbeta CDR3 rearrangement. For each sample, productive Simpson clonality was calculated by taking the square root of Simpson's diversity index across productive rearrangements. TCRdb's version of the immuneACCESS table is confined to in-frame rearrangements and falls short of the full clone set. An unresolved V gene accounts for under half of the shortfall where checked; the remainder is of unknown origin. V and J calls and clone size follow that table, whereas D and trimming were derived from the DNA. The sample has around 260,000 clones on record, around nine tenths of them singletons. The ten most abundant clones make up about 9.4% of the sample.

Remarks on this clone: What antigen it recognizes has not been identified. No quality values exist for individual bases; no much larger clone is one base distant. Other DNA sequences in the same sample also yield this CDR3.

Overall results and qualifications from the work: The amount of clinical and demographic metadata varied by source and participant and was provided uncurated.

At one collaborating source in Seattle, patients were enrolled during active infection and were followed longitudinally through the course of disease. Each collaborating institution followed its own protocols to collect whole blood in K2EDTA tubes. For TCRbeta analysis, collaborator samples were shipped as frozen whole blood, as isolated PBMCs, or as DNA extracted from either sample type. The clonotype comes from a woman in her seventies with COVID-19, enrolled during active disease. The sample comprised peripheral blood.

The CDR3 protein is CASSQGQGEEKLFF. The bases are TGCGCCAGCAGCCAGGGACAGGGTGAGGAAAAACTGTTTTTT. Recombination linked TRBV4-3 to TRBJ1-4, and 9 junction bases match TRBD1. The junction shows trimming of 3 bases on V and 8 bases on J, and the gene matches do not reach 4 bases of it. CDR1 and CDR2, looked up from the germline V gene, are LGHNA and YSLEER. The CDR3 numbers 14 residues from cysteine through phenylalanine. The only DNA kept is the CDR3, 42 bases in frame from the first base.